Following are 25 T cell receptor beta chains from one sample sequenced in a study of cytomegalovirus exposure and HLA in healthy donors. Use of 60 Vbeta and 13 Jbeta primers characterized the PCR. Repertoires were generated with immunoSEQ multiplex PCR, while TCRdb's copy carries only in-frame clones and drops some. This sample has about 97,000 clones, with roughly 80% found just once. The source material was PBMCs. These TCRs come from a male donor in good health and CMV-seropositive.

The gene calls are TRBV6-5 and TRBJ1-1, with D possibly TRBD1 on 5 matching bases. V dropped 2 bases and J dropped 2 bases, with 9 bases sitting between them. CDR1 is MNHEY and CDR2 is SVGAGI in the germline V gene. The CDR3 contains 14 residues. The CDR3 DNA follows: TGTGCCAGCAGTTACCTAGGACATAACACTGAAGCTTTCTTT. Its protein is CASSYLGHNTEAFF.

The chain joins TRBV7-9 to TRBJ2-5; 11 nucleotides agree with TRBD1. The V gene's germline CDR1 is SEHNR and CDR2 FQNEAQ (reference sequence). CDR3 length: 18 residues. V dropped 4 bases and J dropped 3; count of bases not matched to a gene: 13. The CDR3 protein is CASSSNRDRGSFEETQYF. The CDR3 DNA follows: TGTGCCAGCAGCTCCAACCGGGACAGGGGGAGTTTTGAAGAGACCCAGTACTTC.

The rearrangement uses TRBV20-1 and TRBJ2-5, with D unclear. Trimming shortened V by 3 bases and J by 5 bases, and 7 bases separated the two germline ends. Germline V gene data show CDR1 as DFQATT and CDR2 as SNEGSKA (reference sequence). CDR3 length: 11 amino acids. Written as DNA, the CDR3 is TGCAGTGCTAGTGAGGAGGAGACCCAGTACTTC. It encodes CSASEEETQYF.

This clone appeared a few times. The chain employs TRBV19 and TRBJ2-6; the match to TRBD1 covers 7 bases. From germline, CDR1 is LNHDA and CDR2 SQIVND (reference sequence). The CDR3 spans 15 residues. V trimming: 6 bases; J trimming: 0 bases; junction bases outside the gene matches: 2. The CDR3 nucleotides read TGTGCCAGTAGGACAGGGAGCTCTGGGGCCAACGTCCTGACTTTC. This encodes CASRTGSSGANVLTF.

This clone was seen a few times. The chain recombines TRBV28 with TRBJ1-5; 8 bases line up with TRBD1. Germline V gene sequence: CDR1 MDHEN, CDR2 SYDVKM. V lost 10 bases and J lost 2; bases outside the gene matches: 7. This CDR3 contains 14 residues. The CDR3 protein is CATRTGMGNQPQHF. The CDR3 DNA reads TGTGCCACTAGGACAGGGATGGGCAATCAGCCCCAGCATTTT.

CDR3 region: CSVKTGSWHEQYF. CDR3 coding DNA: TGCAGCGTCAAAACGGGGTCTTGGCACGAGCAGTACTTC. This chain uses TRBV29-1 with TRBJ2-7; tentatively, D is TRBD2 (5 bases). This CDR3 comprises 13 residues. V lost 6 bases, J lost 5 bases, and 17 bases lay in between. Per the germline V gene, CDR1 is SQVTM and CDR2 is ANQGSEA.

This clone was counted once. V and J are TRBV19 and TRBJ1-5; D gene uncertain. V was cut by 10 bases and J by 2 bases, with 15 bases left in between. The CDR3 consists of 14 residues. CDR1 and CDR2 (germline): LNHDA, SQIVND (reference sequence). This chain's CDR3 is CATSPSGGNQPQHF. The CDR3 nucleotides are TGTGCCACCTCTCCTTCCGGGGGCAATCAGCCCCAGCATTTT.

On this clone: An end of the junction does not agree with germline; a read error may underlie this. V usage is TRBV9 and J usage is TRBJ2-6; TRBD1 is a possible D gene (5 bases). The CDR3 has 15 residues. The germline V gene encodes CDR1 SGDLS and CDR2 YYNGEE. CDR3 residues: CASSVGDAGANGLTF. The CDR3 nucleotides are TGTGCCAGCAGCGTAGGCGACGCTGGGGCCAACGGCCTGACTTTC.

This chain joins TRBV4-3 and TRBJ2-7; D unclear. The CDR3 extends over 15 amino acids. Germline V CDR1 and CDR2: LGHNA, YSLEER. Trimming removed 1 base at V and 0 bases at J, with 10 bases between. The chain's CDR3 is CASSQGRLSSYEQYF. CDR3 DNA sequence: TGCGCCAGCAGCCAAGGTCGCCTGAGCTCCTACGAGCAGTACTTC.

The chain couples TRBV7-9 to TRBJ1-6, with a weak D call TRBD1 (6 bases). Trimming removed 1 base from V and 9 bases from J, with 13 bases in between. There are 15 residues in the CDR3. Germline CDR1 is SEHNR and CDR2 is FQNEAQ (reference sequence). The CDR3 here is CASSLVAGGASPLHF. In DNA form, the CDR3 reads TGTGCCAGCAGCTTAGTGGCGGGGGGCGCTTCACCCCTCCACTTT. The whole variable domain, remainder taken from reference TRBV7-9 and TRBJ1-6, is DTGVSQNPRHKITKRGQNVTFRCDPISEHNRLYWYRQTLGQGPEFLTYFQNEAQLEKSRLLSDRFSAERPKGSFSTLEIQRTEQGDSAMYLCASSLVAGGASPLHFGNGTRLTVT.

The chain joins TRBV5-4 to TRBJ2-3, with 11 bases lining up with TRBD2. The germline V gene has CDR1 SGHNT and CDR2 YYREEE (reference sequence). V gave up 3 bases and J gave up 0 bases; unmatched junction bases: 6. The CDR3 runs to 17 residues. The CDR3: CASSSTRTSGSTDTQYF. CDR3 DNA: TGTGCCAGCAGCTCTACGCGGACTAGCGGGAGCACAGATACGCAGTATTTT.

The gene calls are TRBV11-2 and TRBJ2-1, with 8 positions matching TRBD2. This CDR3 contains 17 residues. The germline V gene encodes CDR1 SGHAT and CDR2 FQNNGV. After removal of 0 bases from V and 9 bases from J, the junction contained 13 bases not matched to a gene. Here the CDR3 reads CASSLEQIVAGLSEQFF. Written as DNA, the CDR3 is TGTGCCAGCAGCTTAGAACAGATAGTAGCGGGACTTTCTGAGCAGTTCTTC.

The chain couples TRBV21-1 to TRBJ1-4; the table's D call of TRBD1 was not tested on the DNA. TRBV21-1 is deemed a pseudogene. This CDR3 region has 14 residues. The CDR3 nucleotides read TGTGCCAGCAGCAAAGCATGGGGCCTCGAAAAACTGTTTTTT. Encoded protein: CASSKAWGLEKLFF.

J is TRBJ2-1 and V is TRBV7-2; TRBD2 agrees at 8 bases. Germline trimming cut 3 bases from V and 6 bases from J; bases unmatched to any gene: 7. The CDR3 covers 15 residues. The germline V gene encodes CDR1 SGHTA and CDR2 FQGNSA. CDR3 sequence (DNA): TGTGCCAGCAGCTTCTCCAGCGGGGGATTCAATGAGCAGTTCTTC. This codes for CASSFSSGGFNEQFF.

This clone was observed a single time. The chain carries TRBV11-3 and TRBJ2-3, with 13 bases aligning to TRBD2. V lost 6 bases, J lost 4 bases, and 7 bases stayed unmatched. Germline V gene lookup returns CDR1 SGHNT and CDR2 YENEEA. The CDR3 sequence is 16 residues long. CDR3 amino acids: CASRLGLAGEADTQYF. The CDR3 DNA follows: TGTGCCAGCAGGCTAGGACTAGCGGGAGAGGCAGATACGCAGTATTTT.

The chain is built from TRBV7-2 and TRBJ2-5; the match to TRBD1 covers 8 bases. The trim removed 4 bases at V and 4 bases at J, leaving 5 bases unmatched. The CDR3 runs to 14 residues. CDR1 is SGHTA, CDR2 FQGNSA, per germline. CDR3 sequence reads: CASSSGQVRETQYF. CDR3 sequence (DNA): TGTGCCAGCAGCTCGGGACAGGTACGAGAGACCCAGTACTTC.

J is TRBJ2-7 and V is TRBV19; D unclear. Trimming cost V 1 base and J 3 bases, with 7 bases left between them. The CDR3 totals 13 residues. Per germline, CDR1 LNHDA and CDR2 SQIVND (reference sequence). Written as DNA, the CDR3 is TGTGCCAGTAGTATAGGGCAATTCTACGAGCAGTACTTC. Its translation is CASSIGQFYEQYF.

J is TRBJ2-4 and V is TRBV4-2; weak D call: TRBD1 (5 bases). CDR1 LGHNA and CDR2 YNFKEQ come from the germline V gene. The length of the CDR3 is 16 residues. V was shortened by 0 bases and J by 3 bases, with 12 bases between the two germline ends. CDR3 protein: CASSQDQGAVKNIQYF. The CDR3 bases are TGTGCCAGCAGCCAAGATCAGGGCGCAGTCAAAAACATTCAGTACTTC.

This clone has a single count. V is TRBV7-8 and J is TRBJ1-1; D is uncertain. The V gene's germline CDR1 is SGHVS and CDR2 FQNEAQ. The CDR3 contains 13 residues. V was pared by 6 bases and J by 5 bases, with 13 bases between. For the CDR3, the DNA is TGTGCCAGCAGGATGTTAGAGGGTACTGAAGCTTTCTTT. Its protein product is CASRMLEGTEAFF.

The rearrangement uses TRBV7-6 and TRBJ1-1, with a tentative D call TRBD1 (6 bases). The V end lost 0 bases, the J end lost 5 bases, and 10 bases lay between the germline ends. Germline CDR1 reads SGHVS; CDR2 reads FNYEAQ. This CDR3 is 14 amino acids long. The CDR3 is CASSLAQGQTEAFF. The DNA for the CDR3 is TGTGCCAGCAGCTTAGCGCAGGGGCAGACTGAAGCTTTCTTT.

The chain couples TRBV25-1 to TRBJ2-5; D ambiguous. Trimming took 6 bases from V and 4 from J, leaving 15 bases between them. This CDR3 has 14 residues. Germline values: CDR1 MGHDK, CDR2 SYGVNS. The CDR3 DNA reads TGTGCCAGCAGACAGTCGGCAGTTCGAGAGACCCAGTACTTC. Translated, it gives CASRQSAVRETQYF.

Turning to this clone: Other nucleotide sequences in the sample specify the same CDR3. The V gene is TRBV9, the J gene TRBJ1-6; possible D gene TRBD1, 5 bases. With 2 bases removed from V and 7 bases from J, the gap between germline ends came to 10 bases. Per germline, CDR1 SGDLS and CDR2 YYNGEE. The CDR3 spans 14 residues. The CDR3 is CASSVVGGNSPLHF. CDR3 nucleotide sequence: TGTGCCAGCAGCGTTGTGGGGGGAAATTCACCCCTCCACTTT.

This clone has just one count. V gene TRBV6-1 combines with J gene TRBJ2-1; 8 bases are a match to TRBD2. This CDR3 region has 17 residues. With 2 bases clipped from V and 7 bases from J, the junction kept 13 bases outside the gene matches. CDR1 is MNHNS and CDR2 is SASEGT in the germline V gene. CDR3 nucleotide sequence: TGTGCCAGCAGTGAACGGGGGCGGCGGGAGGTCCGGAATGAGCAGTTCTTC. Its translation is CASSERGRREVRNEQFF.

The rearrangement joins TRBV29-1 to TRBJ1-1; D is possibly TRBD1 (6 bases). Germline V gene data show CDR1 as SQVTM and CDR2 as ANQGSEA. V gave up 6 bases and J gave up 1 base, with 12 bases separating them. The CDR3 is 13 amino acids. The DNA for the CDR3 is TGCAGCGTGTCGGGACACTCGAACACTGAAGCTTTCTTT. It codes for CSVSGHSNTEAFF.

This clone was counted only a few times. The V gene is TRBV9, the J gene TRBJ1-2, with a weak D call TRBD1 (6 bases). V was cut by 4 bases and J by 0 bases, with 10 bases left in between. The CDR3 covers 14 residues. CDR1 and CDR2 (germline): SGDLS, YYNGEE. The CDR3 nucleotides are TGTGCCAGCAGCCCCGGGGGGCCTAACTATGGCTACACCTTC. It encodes CASSPGGPNYGYTF.